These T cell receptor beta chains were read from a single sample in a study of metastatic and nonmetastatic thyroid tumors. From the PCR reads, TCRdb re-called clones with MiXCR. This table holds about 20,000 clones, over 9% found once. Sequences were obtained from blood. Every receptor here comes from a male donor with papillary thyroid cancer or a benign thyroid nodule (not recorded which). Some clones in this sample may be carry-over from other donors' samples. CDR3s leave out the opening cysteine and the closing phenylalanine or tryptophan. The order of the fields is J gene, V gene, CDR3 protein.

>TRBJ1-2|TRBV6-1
ASGTDYGYT
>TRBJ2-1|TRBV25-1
ASSESLPSGGERNEQF
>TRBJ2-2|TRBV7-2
ASSPQPSGRAGELF
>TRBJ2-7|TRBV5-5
ASSPHLAGGSYEQY
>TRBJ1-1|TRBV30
AWSRMGNTEAF
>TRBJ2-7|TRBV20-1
SARVAGSSYEQY
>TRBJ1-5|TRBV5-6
ASSLGINQPQH
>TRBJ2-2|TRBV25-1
ASRGADTGELF
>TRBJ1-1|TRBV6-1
ASSSGLTDSLAEAF
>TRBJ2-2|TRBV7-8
ASSLDSYTGELF
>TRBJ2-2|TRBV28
ASSTGTGVTGELF
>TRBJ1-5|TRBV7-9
ASSLGGDQPQH
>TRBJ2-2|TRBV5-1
ASSQAGGTGELF
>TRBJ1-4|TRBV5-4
ASSRDRVNEKLF
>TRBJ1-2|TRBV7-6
ASSLEGTRFPYGYT
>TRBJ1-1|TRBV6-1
ASNGQGLTEAF
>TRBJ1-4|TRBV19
ASSSTGVRGEKLF
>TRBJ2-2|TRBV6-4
ASSEDRGDTGELF
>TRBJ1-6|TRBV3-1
ASSQAGNSYNSPLH
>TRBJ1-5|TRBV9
ASSVDMDQPQH
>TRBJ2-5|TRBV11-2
ASSPRTSGGQETQY
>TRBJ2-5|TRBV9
ASSVAGNQETQY
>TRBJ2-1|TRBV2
ASSGSGSFYNEQF
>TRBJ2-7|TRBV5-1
ASSWDGSFTYEQY
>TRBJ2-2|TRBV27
ASSRTSEGAGELF
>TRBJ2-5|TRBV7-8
ASSLARLVIRETQY
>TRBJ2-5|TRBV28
ASRLGNSETQY